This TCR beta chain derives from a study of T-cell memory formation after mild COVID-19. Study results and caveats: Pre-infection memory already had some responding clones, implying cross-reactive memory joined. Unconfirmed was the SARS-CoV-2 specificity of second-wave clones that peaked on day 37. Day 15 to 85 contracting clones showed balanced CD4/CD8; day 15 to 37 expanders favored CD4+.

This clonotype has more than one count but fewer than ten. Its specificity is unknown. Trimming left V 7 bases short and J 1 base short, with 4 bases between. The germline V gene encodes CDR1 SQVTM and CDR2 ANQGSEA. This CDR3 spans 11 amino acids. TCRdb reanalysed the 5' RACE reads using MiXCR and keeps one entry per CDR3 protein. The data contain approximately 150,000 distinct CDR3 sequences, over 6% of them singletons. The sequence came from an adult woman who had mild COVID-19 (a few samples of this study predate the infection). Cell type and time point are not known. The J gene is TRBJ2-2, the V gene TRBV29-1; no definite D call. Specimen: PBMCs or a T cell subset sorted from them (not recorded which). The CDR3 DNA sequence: TGCAGCGCTCTGAACACCGGGGAGCTGTTTTTT. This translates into CSALNTGELFF.